Listed below are T cell receptor beta chains from one sample, sequenced in a study of blood T cell repertoires in COVID-19. Using immunoSEQ multiplex PCR, the repertoire was profiled, and TCRdb retains in-frame clones only, with some absent. The sample records roughly 340,000 clones, 87% being singletons. What was sequenced was peripheral blood. The receptors here all came from a woman between 50 and 59 years old with COVID-19, enrolled during active disease. Each CDR3 is given without its conserved first and last residue. The order of the fields is V gene, CDR3 length, J gene, CDR3 protein.

TRBV29-1	10	TRBJ2-7	SVAGTVYEQY
TRBV5-1	13	TRBJ1-4	ASSSTGQGGEKLF
TRBV28	11	TRBJ1-3	ASIAAVRNTIY
TRBV4-2	16	TRBJ2-3	ASSQPAGLAGASDTQY
TRBV18	17	TRBJ2-1	ASSSMGQSLIPDGNEQF
TRBV19	16	TRBJ2-3	ASSSYTRRQGNTDTQY
TRBV11-2	11	TRBJ1-5	ASSDRGIQPQH
TRBV11-3	14	TRBJ2-2	ASSLYSGTGGGELF
TRBV4-1	15	TRBJ2-3	ASSQARVLGESDTQY
TRBV7-8	13	TRBJ2-5	ASSLDDRSQETQY
TRBV18	17	TRBJ1-2	ASSPPFVGQGMREYGYT
TRBV10-3	9	TRBJ2-2	AIREEGELF
TRBV6-2/TRBV6-3	16	TRBJ2-3	ASSYPSLPADPTDTQY
TRBV28	15	TRBJ1-2	ASRRRTGGRGTYGYT
TRBV5-1	14	TRBJ2-1	ASSLALAGPNNEQF